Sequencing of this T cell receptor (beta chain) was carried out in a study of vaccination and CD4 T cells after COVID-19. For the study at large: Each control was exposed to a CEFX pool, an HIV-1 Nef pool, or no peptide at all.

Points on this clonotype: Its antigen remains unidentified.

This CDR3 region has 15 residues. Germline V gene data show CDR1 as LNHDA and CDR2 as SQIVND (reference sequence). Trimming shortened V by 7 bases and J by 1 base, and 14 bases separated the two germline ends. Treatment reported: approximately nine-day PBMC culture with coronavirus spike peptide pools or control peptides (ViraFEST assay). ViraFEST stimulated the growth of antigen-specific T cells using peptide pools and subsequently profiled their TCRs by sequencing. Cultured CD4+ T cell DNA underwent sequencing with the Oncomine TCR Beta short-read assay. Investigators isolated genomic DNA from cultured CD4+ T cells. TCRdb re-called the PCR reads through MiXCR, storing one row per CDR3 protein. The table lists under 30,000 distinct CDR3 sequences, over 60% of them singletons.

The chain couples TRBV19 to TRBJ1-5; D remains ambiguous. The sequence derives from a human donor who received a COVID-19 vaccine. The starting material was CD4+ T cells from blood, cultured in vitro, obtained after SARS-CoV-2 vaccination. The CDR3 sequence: CASKNEEHSNQPQHF. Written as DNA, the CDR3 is TGTGCCAGTAAAAACGAGGAACACAGCAATCAGCCCCAGCATTTT.